Presented here are 11 T cell receptor beta chains from one specimen sequenced in a study of CD8+CD57+ T cells in acquired aplastic anemia. Genomic DNA acted as the template from which TCR beta VDJ combination and CDR3 sequence profiling were carried out. TCRdb re-analysed the reads in MiXCR, keeping a single row per CDR3 protein. The sample consists of around 180,000 distinct CDR3 sequences, around 66% of them appearing once. The sequenced sample consisted of sorted CD4+, CD8+, or CD8+CD57+ T cells (not recorded which) from PBMCs. These TCRs come from a human donor with severe aplastic anemia or a healthy control (not recorded which).

This clonotype turned up a few times. The chain has TRBV7-9 and TRBJ2-3; 11 nucleotides line up with TRBD2. CDR3 length: 15 amino acids. The junction had 7 bases not matched to a gene; V was cut back by 7 bases and J by 4 bases. CDR1 SEHNR and CDR2 FQNEAQ come from the germline V gene (reference sequence). The CDR3: CASTLTSGVADTQYF. As DNA, the CDR3 is TGTGCCAGCACCTTGACTAGCGGGGTCGCAGATACGCAGTATTTT.

This clonotype was seen a single time. The rearrangement uses TRBV6-4 and TRBJ2-2; D gene unclear. V lost 0 bases, J lost 8 bases, and 4 bases lay in between. The CDR3 is 12 residues long. CDR1 and CDR2 from the germline V gene are MRHNA and SNTAGT. CDR3 nucleotides: TGTGCCAGCAGTGACTCGACAGGGGAGCTGTTTTTT. Translated, it gives CASSDSTGELFF.

This clonotype was found a few times. The gene calls are TRBV7-7 and TRBJ2-2, with 11 nucleotides matching TRBD2. Germline loops: CDR1 SSHAT, CDR2 FNYEAQ (reference sequence). The CDR3 is 16 amino acids. J lost 0 bases, V lost 5 bases, and 2 bases had no gene match. The CDR3 loop is CASSQGLAANTGELFF. CDR3 sequence (DNA): TGTGCCAGCAGCCAGGGACTAGCGGCGAACACCGGGGAGCTGTTTTTT.

This clonotype appeared a few times. The genes are TRBV28 and TRBJ2-1, with TRBD1 matching over 9 bases. Germline lookup yields CDR1 MDHEN and CDR2 SYDVKM. The CDR3 consists of 19 residues. The trim removed 8 bases at V and 1 base at J, leaving 18 bases unmatched. CDR3 protein: CASDPYNRDRDPSYNEQFF. The CDR3 nucleotides are TGTGCCAGCGATCCATATAACCGGGACAGGGATCCTTCCTACAATGAGCAGTTCTTC.

The chain combines TRBV6-5 with TRBJ1-6; D not resolved. The length of the CDR3 is 15 residues. Germline CDR1 and CDR2: MNHEY and SVGAGI. Trimming cost V 5 bases and J 7 bases, with 15 bases left between them. The CDR3 sequence: CASSAREARNSPLHF. CDR3 sequence (DNA): TGTGCCAGCAGTGCCCGGGAGGCCCGGAATTCACCCCTCCACTTT.

The rearrangement uses TRBV19 and TRBJ1-2, with 9 bases aligning to TRBD1. J lost 11 bases, V lost 6 bases, and 10 bases had no gene match. This CDR3 has 13 amino acids. Per germline, CDR1 LNHDA and CDR2 SQIVND (reference sequence). Here the CDR3 reads CASRGTGRLGYTF. CDR3 sequence (DNA): TGTGCCAGTAGGGGGACAGGGCGCTTGGGTTACACCTTC.

This clonotype was found once. J is TRBJ2-1 and V is TRBV25-1, with 15 bases that match TRBD2. V trimming: 4 bases; J trimming: 12 bases; junction bases outside the gene matches: 16. This CDR3 is 18 amino acids long. Per the germline V gene, CDR1 is MGHDK and CDR2 is SYGVNS. The CDR3 loop is CASSALLTGLAGGKGQFF. The CDR3, as DNA: TGTGCCAGCAGTGCGCTCTTAACGGGACTAGCGGGAGGTAAGGGGCAGTTCTTC.

The J gene is TRBJ1-5, the V gene TRBV15; tentatively, D is TRBD1 (5 bases). V gave up 5 bases and J gave up 7 bases, with 12 bases separating them. Germline CDR1 is LNHNV and CDR2 is YYDKDF (reference sequence). The CDR3 totals 13 residues. For the CDR3, the DNA is TGTGCCACCAGCGGAGGGGTGAGCCAGCCCCAGCATTTT. This translates into CATSGGVSQPQHF.

The chain uses TRBV9 and TRBJ2-7, with 7 nucleotides matching TRBD1. The CDR3 is 14 residues long. Germline CDR1 SGDLS, CDR2 YYNGEE. V lost 7 bases, J lost 3 bases, and 10 bases stayed unmatched. The CDR3 loop reads CASRAGTAYYEQYF. CDR3 nucleotides: TGTGCCAGCCGCGCCGGGACAGCCTACTACGAGCAGTACTTC. The whole variable domain, remainder taken from reference TRBV9 and TRBJ2-7, is DSGVTQTPKHLITATGQRVTLRCSPRSGDLSVYWYQQSLDQGLQFLIQYYNGEERAKGNILERFSAQQFPDLHSELNLSSLELGDSALYFCASRAGTAYYEQYFGPGTRLTVT.

The J gene is TRBJ2-7, the V gene TRBV7-6; TRBD1 agrees at 7 bases. The germline gives CDR1 SGHVS, CDR2 FNYEAQ. The CDR3 has 15 residues. With V trimmed by 4 bases and J by 0 bases, 6 bases remained unmatched. The CDR3 DNA reads as TGTGCCAGCAGCTCCACCGGGACAGCCTCCTACGAGCAGTACTTC. Residues: CASSSTGTASYEQYF.

CDR3 in DNA: TGCGCCAGCAGCCAAGAGGGGCAGAACACTGAAGCTTTCTTT. This translates into CASSQEGQNTEAFF. The chain has TRBV4-3 and TRBJ1-1; possibly TRBD1 for D (5 bases). Germline V gene data show CDR1 as LGHNA and CDR2 as YSLEER. With 0 bases removed from V and 1 base from J, the gap between germline ends came to 6 bases. This CDR3 comprises 14 residues.